Listed below are T cell receptor beta chains from one sample, sequenced in a study of blood T cell repertoires in COVID-19. Method: immunoSEQ multiplex PCR; TCRdb's copy keeps in-frame clones and lacks some. The data hold about 260,000 clones, with more than 75% observed a single time. Sequencing used peripheral blood. The receptors here all came from a woman aged 45-60 years with acute or convalescent COVID-19. CDR3s include the opening cysteine and the closing phenylalanine or tryptophan. D genes are given only for firm matches. The size field is filled for only some rows; it gives once, few, many or a size class.

d_gene: NA
j_gene: TRBJ1-1
abundance: NA
v_gene: TRBV20-1
CDR3aa: CSARDSARAFF
CDR3nt: TGCAGTGCTAGGGACTCCGCGCGAGCTTTCTTT

d_gene: NA
j_gene: TRBJ2-5
abundance: NA
v_gene: TRBV9
CDR3aa: CASSVDGSMETQYF
CDR3nt: TGTGCCAGCAGCGTAGATGGTTCTATGGAGACCCAGTACTTC

d_gene: NA
j_gene: TRBJ2-5
abundance: NA
v_gene: TRBV3-1/TRBV3-2
CDR3aa: CASSLNRVRETQYF
CDR3nt: TGTGCCAGCAGCCTAAACAGGGTGAGAGAGACCCAGTACTTC

d_gene: NA
j_gene: TRBJ1-2
abundance: NA
v_gene: TRBV5-4
CDR3aa: CASSLGIGGYGYTF
CDR3nt: TGTGCCAGCAGCTTGGGTATCGGGGGTTATGGCTACACCTTC

d_gene: NA
j_gene: TRBJ2-3
abundance: NA
v_gene: TRBV12-5
CDR3aa: CASGLTGGTDTQYF
CDR3nt: TGTGCTAGTGGTTTGACGGGGGGCACAGATACGCAGTATTTT

d_gene: NA
j_gene: TRBJ2-2
abundance: NA
v_gene: TRBV7-6
CDR3aa: CASSPTPTANTGELFF
CDR3nt: TGTGCCAGCAGCCCTACCCCTACAGCGAACACCGGGGAGCTGTTTTTT

d_gene: NA
j_gene: TRBJ2-5
abundance: NA
v_gene: TRBV19
CDR3aa: CAGSMGDYQETQYF
CDR3nt: TGTGCCGGTAGTATGGGGGACTACCAAGAGACCCAGTACTTC

d_gene: NA
j_gene: TRBJ2-7
abundance: NA
v_gene: TRBV29-1
CDR3aa: CSARARELGEQYF
CDR3nt: TGCAGCGCTAGGGCCCGGGAGCTGGGTGAGCAGTACTTC

d_gene: TRBD1
j_gene: TRBJ2-2
abundance: NA
v_gene: TRBV7-9
CDR3aa: CASSLGDRTGELFF
CDR3nt: TGTGCCAGCAGCTTAGGGGACAGGACCGGGGAGCTGTTTTTT

d_gene: NA
j_gene: TRBJ1-2
abundance: NA
v_gene: TRBV28
CDR3aa: CASPLEPNGYTF
CDR3nt: TGTGCCAGCCCCCTCGAGCCGAACGGCTACACCTTC

d_gene: TRBD2
j_gene: TRBJ2-2
abundance: NA
v_gene: TRBV28
CDR3aa: CASSLSRGGPLNTGELFF
CDR3nt: TGTGCCAGCAGTTTGAGTCGGGGGGGACCACTTAACACCGGGGAGCTGTTTTTT

d_gene: TRBD1
j_gene: TRBJ1-1
abundance: NA
v_gene: TRBV30
CDR3aa: CAWKQGARTEAFF
CDR3nt: TGTGCCTGGAAACAGGGGGCTCGAACTGAAGCTTTCTTT

d_gene: NA
j_gene: TRBJ1-1
abundance: NA
v_gene: TRBV19
CDR3aa: CASYNKNTEAFF
CDR3nt: TGTGCCAGTTATAACAAGAACACTGAAGCTTTCTTT

d_gene: TRBD1
j_gene: TRBJ1-5
abundance: NA
v_gene: TRBV11-2
CDR3aa: CASRLVGRGLQPQHF
CDR3nt: TGTGCCAGCAGACTAGTGGGCAGGGGGCTTCAGCCCCAGCATTTT

d_gene: NA
j_gene: TRBJ2-7
abundance: NA
v_gene: TRBV12-3/TRBV12-4
CDR3aa: CASSLMGRYEQYF
CDR3nt: TGTGCCAGCAGTTTAATGGGGCGCTACGAGCAGTACTTC

d_gene: TRBD1
j_gene: TRBJ1-6
abundance: NA
v_gene: TRBV14
CDR3aa: CASSPKPAETGVLRALHF
CDR3nt: TGTGCCAGCAGTCCAAAACCGGCCGAGACAGGGGTCCTTAGGGCCCTCCACTTT

d_gene: TRBD1
j_gene: TRBJ1-5
abundance: NA
v_gene: TRBV28
CDR3aa: CASSFGQGHQPQHF
CDR3nt: TGTGCCAGCAGTTTTGGACAGGGACATCAGCCCCAGCATTTT

d_gene: TRBD1
j_gene: TRBJ1-1
abundance: once
v_gene: TRBV5-4
CDR3aa: CASSSKKQGGNTEAFF
CDR3nt: TGTGCCAGCAGCTCCAAAAAACAGGGGGGGAACACTGAAGCTTTCTTT

d_gene: TRBD1
j_gene: TRBJ1-5
abundance: NA
v_gene: TRBV19
CDR3aa: CASSVTGGNQPQHF
CDR3nt: TGTGCCAGTAGTGTAACAGGGGGGAATCAGCCCCAGCATTTT

d_gene: NA
j_gene: TRBJ2-2
abundance: NA
v_gene: TRBV6-5
CDR3aa: CASSYGGDTGEPFF
CDR3nt: TGTGCCAGCAGTTACGGGGGGGACACCGGGGAGCCGTTTTTT

d_gene: TRBD1
j_gene: TRBJ2-2
abundance: NA
v_gene: TRBV13
CDR3aa: CASSLADRGSSGELFF
CDR3nt: TGTGCCAGCAGCTTAGCCGACAGGGGATCGAGCGGGGAGCTGTTTTTT

d_gene: NA
j_gene: TRBJ2-5
abundance: NA
v_gene: TRBV20-1
CDR3aa: CSARETGTQYF
CDR3nt: TGCAGTGCTAGAGAAACAGGGACCCAGTACTTC

d_gene: NA
j_gene: TRBJ1-1
abundance: NA
v_gene: TRBV28
CDR3aa: CASREKAENTEAFF
CDR3nt: TGTGCCAGCAGGGAAAAAGCGGAGAACACTGAAGCTTTCTTT

d_gene: NA
j_gene: TRBJ2-1
abundance: NA
v_gene: TRBV24-1
CDR3aa: CATSDWGVGNEQFF
CDR3nt: TGTGCCACCAGTGATTGGGGGGTGGGCAATGAGCAGTTCTTC

d_gene: TRBD1
j_gene: TRBJ2-1
abundance: NA
v_gene: TRBV10-3
CDR3aa: CAISASGRGLGNEQFF
CDR3nt: TGTGCCATCAGTGCGTCCGGCAGGGGGCTCGGCAATGAGCAGTTCTTC

d_gene: NA
j_gene: TRBJ2-3
abundance: NA
v_gene: TRBV5-1
CDR3aa: CASSLVGGIGTDTQYF
CDR3nt: TGCGCCAGCAGCTTGGTTGGGGGCATAGGGACAGATACGCAGTATTTT

d_gene: NA
j_gene: TRBJ2-5
abundance: NA
v_gene: TRBV12-5
CDR3aa: CASGLGQGLSGGNQETQYF
CDR3nt: TGTGCTAGTGGTTTGGGACAGGGACTAAGCGGGGGAAACCAAGAGACCCAGTACTTC

d_gene: NA
j_gene: TRBJ2-7
abundance: NA
v_gene: TRBV27
CDR3aa: CASSLLASYEQYF
CDR3nt: TGTGCCAGCAGTTTATTAGCATCCTACGAGCAGTACTTC

d_gene: NA
j_gene: TRBJ2-3
abundance: NA
v_gene: TRBV11-3
CDR3aa: CASSFGSSTDTQYF
CDR3nt: TGTGCCAGCAGCTTCGGGAGTAGCACAGATACGCAGTATTTT

d_gene: NA
j_gene: TRBJ1-5
abundance: NA
v_gene: TRBV2
CDR3aa: CASRLGEPQHF
CDR3nt: TGTGCCAGCAGACTCGGTGAGCCCCAGCATTTT

d_gene: TRBD1
j_gene: TRBJ2-2
abundance: NA
v_gene: TRBV6-2/TRBV6-3
CDR3aa: CASSYGKDRGNGELFF
CDR3nt: TGTGCCAGCAGTTACGGAAAAGACAGGGGAAACGGGGAGCTGTTTTTT

d_gene: NA
j_gene: TRBJ1-1
abundance: NA
v_gene: TRBV4-1
CDR3aa: CASSQGVQSGGTEAFF
CDR3nt: TGCGCCAGCAGCCAAGGAGTTCAGTCGGGGGGCACTGAAGCTTTCTTT

d_gene: NA
j_gene: TRBJ2-7
abundance: NA
v_gene: TRBV9
CDR3aa: CASSARGGPAYEQYF
CDR3nt: TGTGCCAGCAGCGCCAGGGGTGGCCCGGCCTACGAGCAGTACTTC

d_gene: TRBD1
j_gene: TRBJ1-1
abundance: NA
v_gene: TRBV6-4
CDR3aa: CASSRTGMNTEAFF
CDR3nt: TGTGCCAGCAGCCGGACAGGGATGAACACTGAAGCTTTCTTT

d_gene: TRBD1
j_gene: TRBJ2-3
abundance: NA
v_gene: TRBV3-1/TRBV3-2
CDR3aa: CASSQDYRGEDTQYF
CDR3nt: TGTGCCAGCAGCCAAGATTACAGGGGCGAAGATACGCAGTATTTT

d_gene: TRBD1
j_gene: TRBJ1-3
abundance: NA
v_gene: TRBV5-1
CDR3aa: CASSSDRGNTIYF
CDR3nt: TGCGCCAGCAGCTCGGACAGGGGTAACACCATATATTTT

d_gene: TRBD1
j_gene: TRBJ2-3
abundance: NA
v_gene: TRBV10-3
CDR3aa: CAIRGEGQGADTQYF
CDR3nt: TGTGCCATCAGGGGGGAGGGACAGGGGGCAGATACGCAGTATTTT

d_gene: TRBD1
j_gene: TRBJ1-6
abundance: NA
v_gene: TRBV19
CDR3aa: CASSYRGQGVNSPLHF
CDR3nt: TGTGCCAGTAGTTATCGTGGACAGGGGGTCAATTCACCCCTCCACTTT

d_gene: TRBD2
j_gene: TRBJ2-3
abundance: NA
v_gene: TRBV24-1
CDR3aa: CATSDPAPRTSGGDTQYF
CDR3nt: TGTGCCACCAGTGACCCCGCACCCAGGACTAGCGGGGGCGATACGCAGTATTTT

d_gene: NA
j_gene: TRBJ2-7
abundance: NA
v_gene: TRBV6-5
CDR3aa: CASSYSASYEQYF
CDR3nt: TGTGCCAGCAGTTACTCGGCCTCCTACGAGCAGTACTTC

d_gene: NA
j_gene: TRBJ2-4
abundance: NA
v_gene: TRBV7-2
CDR3aa: CASSLAEVENIQYF
CDR3nt: TGTGCCAGCAGCTTAGCCGAGGTAGAAAACATTCAGTACTTC

d_gene: NA
j_gene: TRBJ1-2
abundance: NA
v_gene: TRBV5-4
CDR3aa: CASSLAGSSNYGYTF
CDR3nt: TGTGCCAGCAGCTTGGCTGGCAGTTCTAACTATGGCTACACCTTC

d_gene: NA
j_gene: TRBJ2-3
abundance: NA
v_gene: TRBV6-4
CDR3aa: CASSPRGASTDTQYF
CDR3nt: TGTGCCAGCAGTCCGAGAGGAGCTAGCACAGATACGCAGTATTTT

d_gene: NA
j_gene: TRBJ2-3
abundance: NA
v_gene: TRBV7-9
CDR3aa: CASSSTFLEAQNTQYF
CDR3nt: TGTGCCAGCAGCTCCACTTTCTTGGAAGCACAGAATACGCAGTATTTT

d_gene: NA
j_gene: TRBJ2-7
abundance: few
v_gene: TRBV28
CDR3aa: CASSIGSYEQYF
CDR3nt: TGTGCCAGCAGCATCGGCTCCTACGAGCAGTACTTC

d_gene: TRBD2
j_gene: TRBJ2-1
abundance: NA
v_gene: TRBV18
CDR3aa: CASSPVWAGGDSEQFF
CDR3nt: TGTGCCAGCTCACCCGTTTGGGCGGGAGGTGACAGTGAGCAGTTCTTC

d_gene: NA
j_gene: TRBJ2-7
abundance: NA
v_gene: TRBV19
CDR3aa: CASSINRGGYEQYF
CDR3nt: TGTGCCAGTAGTATTAATAGGGGGGGTTACGAGCAGTACTTC

d_gene: NA
j_gene: TRBJ1-4
abundance: NA
v_gene: TRBV18
CDR3aa: CASSEDRFNEKLFF
CDR3nt: TGTGCCAGCTCAGAGGACAGATTTAATGAAAAACTGTTTTTT

d_gene: NA
j_gene: TRBJ1-4
abundance: NA
v_gene: TRBV19
CDR3aa: CASALLRGEKLFF
CDR3nt: TGTGCCAGTGCCCTTTTAAGAGGTGAAAAACTGTTTTTT

d_gene: NA
j_gene: TRBJ2-2
abundance: NA
v_gene: TRBV12-3/TRBV12-4
CDR3aa: CASSTFQRRRLFF
CDR3nt: TGTGCCAGCAGTACCTTCCAGCGGCGAAGGCTGTTTTTT

d_gene: NA
j_gene: TRBJ1-2
abundance: NA
v_gene: TRBV5-5
CDR3aa: CASSLLAGDYGYTF
CDR3nt: TGTGCCAGCAGCTTGTTGGCAGGGGATTATGGCTACACCTTC

d_gene: NA
j_gene: TRBJ1-5
abundance: NA
v_gene: TRBV27
CDR3aa: CASSLQGGNQPQHF
CDR3nt: TGTGCCAGCAGTTTACAAGGGGGCAATCAGCCCCAGCATTTT

d_gene: NA
j_gene: TRBJ1-3
abundance: once
v_gene: TRBV2
CDR3aa: CASSIREGNTIYF
CDR3nt: TGTGCCAGCAGTATCCGAGAGGGAAACACCATATATTTT

d_gene: TRBD2
j_gene: TRBJ2-3
abundance: few
v_gene: TRBV5-1
CDR3aa: CASSSQPSGTGGDTQYF
CDR3nt: TGCGCCAGCAGCTCCCAGCCTAGCGGGACCGGGGGAGATACGCAGTATTTT

d_gene: TRBD2
j_gene: TRBJ2-3
abundance: NA
v_gene: TRBV18
CDR3aa: CASSPQLTILAVTDTQYF
CDR3nt: TGTGCCAGCTCACCACAGTTGACTATCCTAGCGGTCACAGATACGCAGTATTTT

d_gene: NA
j_gene: TRBJ1-4
abundance: NA
v_gene: TRBV5-1
CDR3aa: CASSSGHGDEKLFF
CDR3nt: TGCGCCAGCAGCTCGGGACACGGTGATGAAAAACTGTTTTTT

d_gene: TRBD1
j_gene: TRBJ1-2
abundance: NA
v_gene: TRBV27
CDR3aa: CASRTLGQGKIGYTF
CDR3nt: TGTGCCAGCAGAACGCTGGGACAGGGCAAAATCGGCTACACCTTC

d_gene: NA
j_gene: TRBJ1-2
abundance: NA
v_gene: TRBV28
CDR3aa: CASSLARGIYGYTF
CDR3nt: TGTGCCAGCAGTTTGGCCAGGGGTATTTATGGCTACACCTTC

d_gene: TRBD1
j_gene: TRBJ2-7
abundance: once
v_gene: TRBV4-3
CDR3aa: CASSQDGQGYEQYF
CDR3nt: TGCGCCAGCAGCCAAGATGGACAGGGTTACGAGCAGTACTTC

d_gene: TRBD2
j_gene: TRBJ2-3
abundance: NA
v_gene: TRBV19
CDR3aa: CASSILASGRAGDTQYF
CDR3nt: TGTGCCAGTAGTATATTGGCTAGCGGGAGGGCCGGAGATACGCAGTATTTT